Each of the 31 T cell receptor beta chains below was sequenced from the same sample in a study of T cells in tuberculosis. As for time point: new active TB diagnosis, blood taken before or within 7 days of starting treatment. Assay: immunoSEQ multiplex PCR; the TCRdb copy retains only in-frame clones and omits some. The sample carries about 34,000 clones, 90% to 95% recorded once. The specimen comprised PBMCs, sampled at tuberculosis diagnosis. The source of these receptors is an adult with tuberculosis.

V usage is TRBV28 and J usage is TRBJ2-1, with D possibly matching TRBD2 (6 bases). V dropped 3 bases and J dropped 7 bases, with 16 bases sitting between them. CDR1 and CDR2 from the germline V gene are MDHEN and SYDVKM. This CDR3 is 15 amino acids long. CDR3 region: CASSLGLPSPNEQFF. CDR3 sequence (DNA): TGTGCCAGCAGTTTGGGACTCCCTTCGCCAAATGAGCAGTTCTTC.

The CDR3 bases are TGTGCCTCATCCCCCTGGACTAGCCAGTACTTC. Its protein product is CASSPWTSQYF. This chain connects TRBV30 to TRBJ2-7; 8 bases are shared with TRBD2. CDR3 length: 11 amino acids. Per germline, CDR1 GTSNPN and CDR2 SVGIG (reference sequence). The V gene end was trimmed by 7 bases and the J gene end by 10 bases; junction bases not matched to a gene: 9.

The chain combines TRBV10-3 with TRBJ2-2, with D possibly being TRBD2 (7 bases). V gave up 8 bases and J gave up 2 bases, with 12 bases separating them. The germline V gene encodes CDR1 ENHRY and CDR2 SYGVKD. The CDR3 runs to 14 residues. As DNA, the CDR3 is TGTGCCATCGGGGAGGGGGGAAACACCGGGGAGCTGTTTTTT. Translating gives CAIGEGGNTGELFF.

The chain couples TRBV11-2 to TRBJ1-1, with a weak D call TRBD1 (6 bases). Germline loops: CDR1 SGHAT, CDR2 FQNNGV. Trimming took 1 base from V and 4 from J, leaving 16 bases between them. The CDR3 is 16 amino acids. Written as DNA, the CDR3 is TGTGCCAGCAGCTTAGGGGGGCTGGGAAGAAGCACTGAAGCTTTCTTT. Translating gives CASSLGGLGRSTEAFF. Supplemented by reference TRBV11-2 and TRBJ1-1, the full variable domain reads EAGVAQSPRYKIIEKRQSVAFWCNPISGHATLYWYQQILGQGPKLLIQFQNNGVVDDSQLPKDRFSAERLKGVDSTLKIQPAKLEDSAVYLCASSLGGLGRSTEAFFGQGTRLTVV.

Written as DNA, the CDR3 is TGTGCCAGCAGTCCAAAAAATGACTATGGCTACACCTTC. This sequence encodes CASSPKNDYGYTF. This sequence joins TRBV7-8 and TRBJ1-2, with D hard to call. The CDR3 contains 13 residues. Germline V CDR1 and CDR2: SGHVS, FQNEAQ. Trimming shortened V by 6 bases and J by 3 bases, and 11 bases separated the two germline ends.

The gene calls are TRBV6-6 and TRBJ1-4; D is undetermined. Per germline, CDR1 MNHNY and CDR2 SVGAGI (reference sequence). Between the trimmed V and J ends, which lost 2 bases and 2 bases, there was a span of 9 bases. This CDR3 has 15 amino acids. The CDR3 loop reads CASSYQLGTNEKLFF. The CDR3 nucleotides are TGTGCCAGCAGTTACCAACTCGGGACTAATGAAAAACTGTTTTTT.

The V and J genes are TRBV10-3 and TRBJ1-1; a possible D gene is TRBD1 (5 bases). Trimming shortened V by 5 bases and J by 1 base, and 8 bases separated the two germline ends. CDR3 size: 13 residues. Germline CDR1 and CDR2: ENHRY and SYGVKD. In DNA, the CDR3 is TGTGCCATCAGTACGGGGGGGAACACTGAAGCTTTCTTT. It translates to CAISTGGNTEAFF.

This chain connects TRBV4-1 to TRBJ1-4; D gene ambiguous. Germline V gene sequence: CDR1 MGHRA, CDR2 YSYEKL. V lost 3 bases and J 0 bases, leaving 11 bases between the germline ends. The length of the CDR3 is 16 residues. The CDR3 protein is CASSQTYLATNEKLFF. DNA for the CDR3: TGCGCCAGCAGCCAGACATACCTTGCAACTAATGAAAAACTGTTTTTT.

V usage is TRBV19 and J usage is TRBJ2-5, with 12 nucleotides matching TRBD2. The CDR3 has 15 residues. With 9 bases clipped from V and 3 bases from J, the junction kept 8 bases outside the gene matches. The germline CDR1 and CDR2 sequences are LNHDA and SQIVND (reference sequence). CDR3 nucleotide sequence: TGTGCCAGCCAAGTCCGGACTAGCGGGGAAGAGACCCAGTACTTC. It specifies CASQVRTSGEETQYF.

The rearrangement uses TRBV19 and TRBJ2-7, with 7 bases aligning to TRBD1. The CDR3 consists of 16 residues. CDR1 and CDR2 (germline): LNHDA, SQIVND (reference sequence). J gave up 2 bases and V 4 bases, and 11 bases lay outside the gene matches. This CDR3 reads CASSNPRQGGPYEQYF. The CDR3 bases are TGTGCCAGTAGTAACCCACGACAGGGTGGCCCCTACGAGCAGTACTTC.

The V gene is TRBV28, the J gene TRBJ2-7; D possibly corresponds to TRBD1 (6 bases). The CDR3 length is 13 residues. Germline CDR1 and CDR2: MDHEN and SYDVKM. V lost 8 bases, J lost 7 bases, and 18 bases lay in between. CDR3 protein: CASVPHRVGEQYF. In nucleotides, the CDR3 is TGTGCCAGCGTACCCCACAGGGTGGGGGAGCAGTACTTC.

This chain connects TRBV2 to TRBJ2-1; no clear D gene. This CDR3 region has 14 residues. Trimming stripped 0 bases from V and 8 bases from J, with 11 bases between. Germline V gene sequence: CDR1 SNHLY, CDR2 FYNNEI. The CDR3 sequence is CASSEAVTDDEQFF. The DNA for the CDR3 is TGTGCCAGCAGTGAAGCGGTAACAGACGATGAGCAGTTCTTC.

This clone showed up just a few times. The rearrangement uses TRBV28 and TRBJ2-7; D remains ambiguous. The V gene lost 4 bases and the J gene lost 2 bases, with 3 bases spanning the gap. This CDR3 is built from 11 residues. Germline V gives CDR1 MDHEN, CDR2 SYDVKM. CDR3 loop: CASSSTYEQYF. The CDR3 nucleotides are TGTGCCAGCAGTTCTACCTACGAGCAGTACTTC.

The chain recombines TRBV6-1 with TRBJ2-1; 11 nucleotides agree with TRBD2. Germline V gives CDR1 MNHNS, CDR2 SASEGT. V gave up 4 bases and J gave up 4 bases; unmatched junction bases: 3. This CDR3 spans 15 amino acids. The CDR3 reads CASSGSSGGYNEQFF. The CDR3 DNA reads as TGTGCCAGCAGTGGATCTAGCGGGGGGTACAATGAGCAGTTCTTC.

The chain is built from TRBV7-2 and TRBJ1-3; D gene uncertain. V was clipped by 2 bases and J by 4 bases, with 15 bases between them. The CDR3 consists of 16 residues. CDR1 and CDR2 (germline): SGHTA, FQGNSA. The CDR3 DNA sequence: TGTGCCAGCAGCTTAAACTCCCCAGGCACAGGAAACACCATATATTTT. Translated: CASSLNSPGTGNTIYF. The full variable domain, completed using reference TRBV7-2 and TRBJ1-3, is GAGVSQSPSNKVTEKGKDVELRCDPISGHTALYWYRQSLGQGLEFLIYFQGNSAPDKSGLPSDRFSAERTGGSVSTLTIQRTQQEDSAVYLCASSLNSPGTGNTIYFGEGSWLTVV.

The chain couples TRBV9 to TRBJ2-5, with 16 bases that match TRBD2. CDR1 and CDR2 from the germline V gene are SGDLS and YYNGEE. This CDR3 is built from 15 residues. The V segment lost 3 bases and the J segment 9 bases; nucleotides outside the gene matches: 5. CDR3 coding DNA: TGTGCCAGCAGCGAGGGACTAGCGGGGGGGAGGCCCCAGTACTTC. Its translation is CASSEGLAGGRPQYF. The full variable domain, its missing parts supplied by reference TRBV9 and TRBJ2-5, is DSGVTQTPKHLITATGQRVTLRCSPRSGDLSVYWYQQSLDQGLQFLIQYYNGEERAKGNILERFSAQQFPDLHSELNLSSLELGDSALYFCASSEGLAGGRPQYFGPGTRLLVL.

The chain employs TRBV2 and TRBJ2-7, with 7 bases identical to TRBD1. The germline CDR1 and CDR2 sequences are SNHLY and FYNNEI. The CDR3 is 16 amino acids. With 6 bases clipped from V and 0 bases from J, the junction kept 11 bases outside the gene matches. CDR3 nucleotides: TGTGCCAGCAGCGAACCCAGACGGGACAGCTCCTACGAGCAGTACTTC. Amino acids: CASSEPRRDSSYEQYF.

The gene calls are TRBV7-9 and TRBJ2-7; 10 positions agree with TRBD1. The V and J ends lost 5 bases and 3 bases, in that order; junction bases with no gene match: 10. Germline V gene sequence: CDR1 SEHNR, CDR2 FQNEAQ (reference sequence). There are 16 residues in the CDR3. The CDR3 DNA is TGTGCCAGCAGCCGGATTTCGGGACAGGGGCTCTACGAGCAGTACTTC. Protein sequence: CASSRISGQGLYEQYF. Full variable domain (remainder filled in from reference TRBV7-9 and TRBJ2-7): DTGVSQNPRHKITKRGQNVTFRCDPISEHNRLYWYRQTLGQGPEFLTYFQNEAQLEKSRLLSDRFSAERPKGSFSTLEIQRTEQGDSAMYLCASSRISGQGLYEQYFGPGTRLTVT.

The rearrangement joins TRBV4-1 to TRBJ2-1; D gene ambiguous. From germline, CDR1 is MGHRA and CDR2 YSYEKL. This CDR3 comprises 13 residues. With 4 bases removed from V and 1 base from J, the gap between germline ends came to 5 bases. The DNA of the CDR3 is TGCGCCAGCAGCCCAGGTTCCTACAATGAGCAGTTCTTC. It translates to CASSPGSYNEQFF.

This clone has only one observation. CDR3 in DNA: TGCGCCAGCAGCTTGATAAGTGGGGGGGCGGCGGCAGATACGCAGTATTTT. Its translation: CASSLISGGAAADTQYF. V gene TRBV5-1 combines with J gene TRBJ2-3; D possibly corresponds to TRBD2 (7 bases). This CDR3 is built from 17 residues. The germline gives CDR1 SGHRS, CDR2 YFSETQ. Trimming shortened V by 1 base and J by 4 bases, and 19 bases separated the two germline ends.

The rearrangement links TRBV27 to TRBJ2-3, with D perhaps matching TRBD1 (6 bases). From germline, CDR1 is MNHEY and CDR2 SMNVEV (reference sequence). V lost 2 bases to trimming and J lost 9 bases, with 15 bases between them. The CDR3 spans 14 residues. The CDR3 DNA reads as TGTGCCAGCAGTTTAAGCCCGGGACAAACAACGCAGTATTTT. It is translated as CASSLSPGQTTQYF.

This clone was counted once. V and J are TRBV28 and TRBJ1-5; D gene ambiguous. The CDR3 consists of 14 residues. With 1 base removed from V and 1 base from J, the gap between germline ends came to 5 bases. CDR1 and CDR2 from the germline V gene are MDHEN and SYDVKM. CDR3 residues: CASSLLESNQPQHF. The CDR3 DNA reads TGTGCCAGCAGTTTATTGGAGAGCAATCAGCCCCAGCATTTT.

V usage is TRBV28 and J usage is TRBJ2-4; TRBD1 is a possible D gene (7 bases). CDR3 size: 16 residues. Germline-derived CDR1 and CDR2 are MDHEN and SYDVKM. V lost 7 bases, J lost 0 bases, and 16 bases lay in between. DNA for the CDR3: TGTGCCAGCAACACAGGGGAGGTCCTAGCCAAAAACATTCAGTACTTC. It codes for CASNTGEVLAKNIQYF.

This chain joins TRBV6-1 and TRBJ2-7, with no clear D. CDR1 is MNHNS, CDR2 SASEGT, per germline. The CDR3 spans 14 residues. V gave up 3 bases and J gave up 0 bases, with 9 bases separating them. This chain's CDR3 is CASSDPPGSYEQYF. The CDR3 bases are TGTGCCAGCAGTGATCCCCCAGGCTCCTACGAGCAGTACTTC.

The chain uses TRBV5-6 and TRBJ2-7, with D unresolved. Germline CDR1 reads SGHDT; CDR2 reads YYEEEE. The V and J ends lost 4 bases and 2 bases respectively, with 13 bases between them. The CDR3 length is 14 residues. CDR3 residues: CASSPRLETYEQYF. In DNA, the CDR3 is TGTGCCAGCAGCCCCAGACTGGAGACCTACGAGCAGTACTTC.

The chain recombines TRBV5-5 with TRBJ1-1; 7 bases agree with TRBD1. The CDR3 has 15 residues. J gave up 3 bases and V 4 bases, and 9 bases lay outside the gene matches. From germline, CDR1 is SGHKS and CDR2 YYEKEE (reference sequence). The CDR3 region has the DNA TGTGCCAGCAGCGGAACCGGGACAGTGGACACTGAAGCTTTCTTT. Amino acid sequence: CASSGTGTVDTEAFF.

This chain uses TRBV7-9 with TRBJ1-5; 9 positions match TRBD1. This CDR3 contains 17 residues. The V gene's germline CDR1 is SEHNR and CDR2 FQNEAQ (reference sequence). The V and J ends lost 4 bases and 5 bases, in that order; junction bases with no gene match: 12. CDR3 sequence: CASSSLGQGREDQPQHF. The CDR3 DNA sequence: TGTGCCAGCAGCTCATTAGGACAGGGGAGGGAGGATCAGCCCCAGCATTTT.

V gene TRBV10-3 combines with J gene TRBJ2-7; 7 bases line up with TRBD1. Germline-derived CDR1 and CDR2 are ENHRY and SYGVKD. The CDR3 has 15 residues. Trimming at V came to 2 bases and at J to 3 bases, leaving 7 bases not matched to a gene. The CDR3 DNA reads as TGTGCCATCAGTGAGACAATGGGACAGAGCTACGAGCAGTACTTC. Protein sequence: CAISETMGQSYEQYF.

V and J are TRBV14 and TRBJ1-1; TRBD1 might be the D (6 bases). The CDR3 spans 15 residues. V was pared by 0 bases and J by 4 bases, with 12 bases between. Germline V lookup: CDR1 SGHDN, CDR2 FVKESK. CDR3 bases: TGTGCCAGCAGCCAAGATCGGTTGGGGGCCACTGAAGCTTTCTTT. Its protein is CASSQDRLGATEAFF.

The chain has TRBV6-6 and TRBJ2-7; TRBD1 aligns across 7 bases. The CDR3 consists of 15 residues. Germline V lookup: CDR1 MNHNY, CDR2 SVGAGI (reference sequence). V shed 6 bases and J 0 bases; nucleotides not matched to a gene: 8. The CDR3 nucleotides read TGTGCCAGCAGCCGACGACAGGGAACCTCCTACGAGCAGTACTTC. Translation gives CASSRRQGTSYEQYF.

The chain has TRBV29-1 and TRBJ2-4, with D possibly TRBD2 on 5 matching bases. V was pared by 5 bases and J by 5 bases, with 13 bases between. The CDR3 runs to 13 residues. Germline assignment: CDR1 SQVTM and CDR2 ANQGSEA. Here the CDR3 reads CSVRKVGENIQYF. CDR3 DNA sequence: TGCAGCGTTAGAAAGGTCGGGGAAAACATTCAGTACTTC. The entire variable domain, with the rest obtained from reference TRBV29-1 and TRBJ2-4, is as follows: SAVISQKPSRDICQRGTSLTIQCQVDSQVTMMFWYRQQPGQSLTLIATANQGSEATYESGFVIDKFPISRPNLTFSTLTVSNMSPEDSSIYLCSVRKVGENIQYFGAGTRLSVL.